The 21 T cell receptor beta chains given below trace back to one sample, sequenced in a study of cytomegalovirus exposure and HLA in healthy donors. Primers: 60 Vbeta forward and 13 Jbeta reverse. Assay used: immunoSEQ multiplex PCR; TCRdb lists only in-frame clones, some missing. The data show roughly 170,000 clones, 80% seen once. The specimen sequenced was PBMCs. All receptors come from a man aged 25-45 years in good health and CMV-seropositive.

The chain has TRBV7-3 and TRBJ2-7; TRBD2 agrees at 8 bases. The ends lost 2 bases at V and 2 bases at J; junction bases unmatched: 5. The CDR3 runs 15 residues. Germline CDR1 SGHTA, CDR2 FQGTGA. The CDR3 DNA reads TGTGCCAGCAGCTTACTGGCGGGAGGCGCCTACGAGCAGTACTTC. Translation gives CASSLLAGGAYEQYF.

This clone showed up just a few times. The chain joins TRBV5-1 to TRBJ2-2; 9 nucleotides align to TRBD1. The CDR3 sequence is 16 residues long. The V gene's germline CDR1 is SGHRS and CDR2 YFSETQ. V gave up 0 bases and J gave up 5 bases; unmatched junction bases: 5. Written as DNA, the CDR3 is TGCGCCAGCAGCTTGGATGGGACAGGGAAAACCGGGGAGCTGTTTTTT. Protein: CASSLDGTGKTGELFF.

The V gene is TRBV27, the J gene TRBJ1-5, with TRBD1 identical over 7 bases. V was clipped by 2 bases and J by 7 bases; unmatched bases: 2. Germline CDR1 and CDR2: MNHEY and SMNVEV (reference sequence). This CDR3 region has 13 residues. The CDR3 bases are TGTGCCAGCAGTTTAAACAGGGGACAGCCCCAGCATTTT. It encodes CASSLNRGQPQHF.

This clone showed up just a few times. The chain uses TRBV2 and TRBJ2-1, with TRBD2 matching 11 bases. CDR1 is SNHLY and CDR2 is FYNNEI in the germline V gene. V lost 6 bases to trimming and J lost 8 bases; unmatched junction nucleotides: 6. There are 14 residues in the CDR3. CDR3 loop: CASRVAGGLDEQFF. CDR3 DNA sequence: TGTGCCAGCAGGGTAGCGGGGGGGCTCGATGAGCAGTTCTTC. The entire variable domain, with the rest obtained from reference TRBV2 and TRBJ2-1, is as follows: EPEVTQTPSHQVTQMGQEVILRCVPISNHLYFYWYRQILGQKVEFLVSFYNNEISEKSEIFDDQFSVERPDGSNFTLKIRSTKLEDSAMYFCASRVAGGLDEQFFGPGTRLTVL.

V gene TRBV7-9 combines with J gene TRBJ2-3; a weak D match, TRBD2 (5 bases). The CDR3 sequence is 14 residues long. Trimming took off 3 bases at V and 6 bases at J, with 13 bases between the two ends. CDR1 SEHNR and CDR2 FQNEAQ come from the germline V gene (reference sequence). The CDR3: CASSFRDREDTQYF. The CDR3 DNA is TGTGCCAGCAGCTTTCGGGATAGGGAGGATACGCAGTATTTT. Supplemented by reference TRBV7-9 and TRBJ2-3, the full variable domain reads DTGVSQNPRHKITKRGQNVTFRCDPISEHNRLYWYRQTLGQGPEFLTYFQNEAQLEKSRLLSDRFSAERPKGSFSTLEIQRTEQGDSAMYLCASSFRDREDTQYFGPGTRLTVL.

The V call is TRBV2, the J call TRBJ2-3; 10 positions match TRBD2. This CDR3 has 15 amino acids. Looked up from germline, CDR1 is SNHLY and CDR2 is FYNNEI. J gave up 4 bases and V 9 bases, and 10 bases lay outside the gene matches. The CDR3 nucleotides read TGTGCCAGGGGGACCGGGACTAGCGCCCCAGATACGCAGTATTTT. It codes for CARGTGTSAPDTQYF. Full variable domain (rest looked up from reference TRBV2 and TRBJ2-3): EPEVTQTPSHQVTQMGQEVILRCVPISNHLYFYWYRQILGQKVEFLVSFYNNEISEKSEIFDDQFSVERPDGSNFTLKIRSTKLEDSAMYFCARGTGTSAPDTQYFGPGTRLTVL.

V is TRBV7-9 and J is TRBJ1-4; 9 nucleotides match TRBD1. With 4 bases clipped from V and 5 bases from J, the junction kept 8 bases outside the gene matches. The CDR3 length is 16 residues. Germline CDR1 reads SEHNR; CDR2 reads FQNEAQ (reference sequence). The CDR3 bases are TGTGCCAGCAGCTCCGCTAACAGGGGGCTGAATGAAAAACTGTTTTTT. It specifies CASSSANRGLNEKLFF.

The V call is TRBV30, the J call TRBJ1-5, with D maybe TRBD1 (5 bases). Germline lookup yields CDR1 GTSNPN and CDR2 SVGIG (reference sequence). This CDR3 has 20 amino acids. The germline V and J ends were trimmed by 2 bases and 2 bases, with 28 bases remaining between them. DNA of the CDR3: TGTGCCTGGAGTTCCGGCTTCGGGGGGGTGATAGGTAGTGGCAATCAGCCCCAGCATTTT. The encoded protein is CAWSSGFGGVIGSGNQPQHF.

The chain recombines TRBV7-2 with TRBJ1-3; TRBD1 might be the D (5 bases). V was pared by 5 bases and J by 4 bases, with 12 bases between. This CDR3 contains 14 residues. Germline V lookup: CDR1 SGHTA, CDR2 FQGNSA. The CDR3 loop is CASSLRRGGNTIYF. CDR3 coding DNA: TGTGCCAGCAGCCTCCGGAGGGGAGGAAACACCATATATTTT.

CDR3 DNA sequence: TGTGCCAGCAGCCCTAGCGGGAGGCTAGGGGCCTACGAGCAGTACTTC. Translation gives CASSPSGRLGAYEQYF. This chain links TRBV5-4 with TRBJ2-7, with 11 bases identical to TRBD2. Germline V gene lookup returns CDR1 SGHNT and CDR2 YYREEE (reference sequence). With 4 bases clipped from V and 2 bases from J, the junction kept 8 bases outside the gene matches. There are 16 residues in the CDR3.

Concerning this clone: At one boundary the junction diverges from the germline segment, which might be a read error. The V and J genes are TRBV7-9 and TRBJ2-1, with 9 bases identical to TRBD1. The CDR3 sequence is 14 residues long. In germline, CDR1 is SEHNR, CDR2 FQNEAQ (reference sequence). This CDR3 is CSSSLTGGYNEQFF. The CDR3 DNA sequence: TGTTCCAGCAGCCTGACAGGGGGCTACAATGAGCAGTTCTTC.

This clone has just one count. V is TRBV7-9 and J is TRBJ2-7; the D gene is possibly TRBD1 (6 bases). Per germline, CDR1 SEHNR and CDR2 FQNEAQ (reference sequence). The CDR3 length is 15 residues. V was trimmed by 2 bases and J by 6 bases, leaving 17 bases between them. The CDR3 DNA follows: TGTGCCAGCAGCTTAATATCGACAGGCCGGGGCGAGCAGTACTTC. This sequence encodes CASSLISTGRGEQYF.

The chain carries TRBV19 and TRBJ1-6, with D possibly being TRBD1 (5 bases). The CDR3 sequence is 19 residues long. In germline, CDR1 is LNHDA, CDR2 SQIVND (reference sequence). Trimming stripped 4 bases from V and 0 bases from J, with 19 bases between. CDR3 nucleotide sequence: TGTGCCAGTAGTACGTTACGGACAACCACAAGCTCCTATAATTCACCCCTCCACTTT. This translates into CASSTLRTTTSSYNSPLHF.

As DNA, the CDR3 is TGTGCCAGCAGCTTAGGCAGGGACTACAATGAGCAGTTCTTC. Protein: CASSLGRDYNEQFF. The chain employs TRBV7-8 and TRBJ2-1; possibly TRBD1 for D (5 bases). The CDR3 runs to 14 residues. Trimming stripped 1 base from V and 3 bases from J, with 7 bases between. CDR1 SGHVS and CDR2 FQNEAQ come from the germline V gene.

V is TRBV11-3 and J is TRBJ1-4, with 9 nucleotides matching TRBD1. The germline CDR1 and CDR2 sequences are SGHNT and YENEEA. The V segment lost 1 base and the J segment 6 bases; nucleotides outside the gene matches: 0. The CDR3 spans 14 residues. The CDR3 here is CASSLGTGDEKLFF. The CDR3 DNA follows: TGTGCCAGCAGCTTAGGGACAGGGGATGAAAAACTGTTTTTT.

The rearrangement links TRBV15 to TRBJ2-7; TRBD2 matches at 10 bases. Germline assignment: CDR1 LNHNV and CDR2 YYDKDF (reference sequence). Trimming took 4 bases from V and 4 from J; bases not matched to a gene: 7. CDR3 length: 15 amino acids. CDR3 DNA: TGTGCCACCAGCATACCAGCGGGAGGGCTTTACGAGCAGTACTTC. Encoded protein: CATSIPAGGLYEQYF.

This clone was observed once. CDR3 DNA sequence: TGTGCCAGCAGCAGCACAGGGAGTGAAGCTTTCTTT. Protein product: CASSSTGSEAFF. The chain is built from TRBV9 and TRBJ1-1, with D possibly TRBD1 on 6 matching bases. The V end was cut by 4 bases, the J end by 7 bases, with 11 bases between. Germline values: CDR1 SGDLS, CDR2 YYNGEE. CDR3 length: 12 residues. The full variable domain, in which reference TRBV9 and TRBJ1-1 provide the parts outside the CDR3, is DSGVTQTPKHLITATGQRVTLRCSPRSGDLSVYWYQQSLDQGLQFLIQYYNGEERAKGNILERFSAQQFPDLHSELNLSSLELGDSALYFCASSSTGSEAFFGQGTRLTVV.

The chain is built from TRBV6-4 and TRBJ1-4; possible D gene TRBD1, 6 bases. This CDR3 is built from 17 residues. V was cut by 7 bases and J by 8 bases, with 26 bases left in between. The V gene's germline CDR1 is MRHNA and CDR2 SNTAGT. CDR3 DNA: TGTGCCAGCACCAAGGGGGGGGTAACATGTAGCCCCGAAAAACTGTTTTTT. It is translated as CASTKGGVTCSPEKLFF.

This chain joins TRBV7-2 and TRBJ2-7; 7 bases are shared with TRBD2. With V trimmed by 5 bases and J by 1 base, 11 bases remained unmatched. The germline CDR1 and CDR2 sequences are SGHTA and FQGNSA. CDR3 size: 16 residues. Here the CDR3 reads CASSLEASSGSYEQYF. CDR3 nucleotide sequence: TGTGCCAGCAGCCTAGAGGCCTCTAGCGGATCCTACGAGCAGTACTTC.

The chain employs TRBV30 and TRBJ2-5; TRBD1 aligns across 9 bases. This CDR3 is 14 amino acids long. Per germline, CDR1 GTSNPN and CDR2 SVGIG (reference sequence). V lost 4 bases, J lost 5 bases, and 8 bases stayed unmatched. The CDR3 protein is CAWTIQGTGETQYF. Written as DNA, the CDR3 is TGTGCCTGGACCATACAGGGGACAGGGGAGACCCAGTACTTC.

The V gene is TRBV11-2, the J gene TRBJ1-3; perhaps TRBD1 as D (5 bases). From germline, CDR1 is SGHAT and CDR2 FQNNGV. V lost 0 bases and J 2 bases, leaving 11 bases between the germline ends. The CDR3 consists of 16 residues. This CDR3 is CASSLELAGPGNTIYF. For the CDR3, the DNA is TGTGCCAGCAGCTTAGAACTTGCAGGGCCTGGAAACACCATATATTTT.